In this sample, the clone carrying this TCR beta chain turned up once. The CDR3 consists of 14 residues. Germline V gives CDR1 SEHNR, CDR2 FQNEAQ (reference sequence). The V end was cut by 10 bases, the J end by 4 bases, with 18 bases between. The sample belongs to a study of blood T cell repertoires in COVID-19. Across the whole study: Sites across the United States, Italy and Spain contributed samples from acute and convalescent COVID-19. Sample material is recorded as cDNA or gDNA derived from T cells, B-cell-depleted T cells, or PBMCs.

In the source study's methods: Scientists estimated how many nucleated cells there were by amplifying reference gene primers. Clones were read by immunoSEQ multiplex PCR, and TCRdb kept only the in-frame ones, dropping some. That table is the source of V, J and clone size, and D and trimming were worked out from the DNA. The table records a few hundred thousand clones, about nine tenths of them present only once. The source of this sequence is a woman in her thirties or forties who had recovered from COVID-19. The chain combines TRBV7-9 with TRBJ2-3; D is possibly TRBD2 (6 bases). Sequenced material: peripheral blood. CDR3 in amino acids: CATPDATGADTQYF. CDR3 bases: TGTGCCACCCCCGACGCCACGGGAGCAGATACGCAGTATTTT.